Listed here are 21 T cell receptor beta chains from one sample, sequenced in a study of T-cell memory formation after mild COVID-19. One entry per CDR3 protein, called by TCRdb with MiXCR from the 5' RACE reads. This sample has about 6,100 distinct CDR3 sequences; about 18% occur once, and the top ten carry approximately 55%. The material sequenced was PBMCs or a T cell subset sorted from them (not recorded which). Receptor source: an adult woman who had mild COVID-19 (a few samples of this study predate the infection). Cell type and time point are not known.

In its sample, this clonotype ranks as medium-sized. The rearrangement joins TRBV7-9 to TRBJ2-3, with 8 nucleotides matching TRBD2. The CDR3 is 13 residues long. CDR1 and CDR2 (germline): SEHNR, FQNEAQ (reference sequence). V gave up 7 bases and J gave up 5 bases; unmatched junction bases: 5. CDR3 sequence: CASIPGGRDTQYF. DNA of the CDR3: TGTGCCAGCATACCGGGGGGGAGAGATACGCAGTATTTT.

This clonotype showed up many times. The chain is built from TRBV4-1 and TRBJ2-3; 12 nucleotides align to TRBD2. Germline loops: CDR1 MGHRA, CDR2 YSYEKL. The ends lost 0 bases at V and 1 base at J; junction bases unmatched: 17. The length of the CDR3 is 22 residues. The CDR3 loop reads CASSQEGGLAGGPAARTDTQYF. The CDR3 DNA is TGCGCCAGCAGCCAAGAAGGAGGCCTAGCGGGGGGGCCGGCGGCGCGCACAGATACGCAGTATTTT.

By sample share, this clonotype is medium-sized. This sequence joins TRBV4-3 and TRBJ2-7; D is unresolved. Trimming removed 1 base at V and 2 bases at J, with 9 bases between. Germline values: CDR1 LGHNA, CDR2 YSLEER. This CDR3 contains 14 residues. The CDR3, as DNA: TGCGCCAGCAGCCAAGGGGAAGCGACCTACGAGCAGTACTTC. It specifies CASSQGEATYEQYF.

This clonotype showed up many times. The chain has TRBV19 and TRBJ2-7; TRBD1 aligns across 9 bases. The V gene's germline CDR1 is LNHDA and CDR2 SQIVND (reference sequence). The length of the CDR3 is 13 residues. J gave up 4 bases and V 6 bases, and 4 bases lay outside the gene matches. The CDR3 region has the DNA TGTGCCAGTAGCATGGGACAGGGTTACGAGCAGTACTTC. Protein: CASSMGQGYEQYF.

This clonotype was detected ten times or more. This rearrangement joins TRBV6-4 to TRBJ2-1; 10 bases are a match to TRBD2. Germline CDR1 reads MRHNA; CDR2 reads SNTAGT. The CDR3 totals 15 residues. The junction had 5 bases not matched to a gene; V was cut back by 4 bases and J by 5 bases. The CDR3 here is CASSGQTSGNNEQFF. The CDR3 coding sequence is TGTGCCAGCAGTGGCCAAACTAGCGGGAACAATGAGCAGTTCTTC.

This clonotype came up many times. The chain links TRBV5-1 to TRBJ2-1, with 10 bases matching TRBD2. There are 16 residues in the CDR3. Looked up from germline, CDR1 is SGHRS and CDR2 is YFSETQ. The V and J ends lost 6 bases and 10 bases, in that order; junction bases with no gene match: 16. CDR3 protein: CASTRVLAGAFGEQFF. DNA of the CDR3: TGCGCCAGCACCCGGGTCCTAGCGGGGGCGTTCGGGGAGCAGTTCTTC.

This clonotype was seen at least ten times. CDR3 coding DNA: TGCGCCAGCAGCCAAGATGGGGGACCGGCGGGGGAGCAGTACTTC. This sequence encodes CASSQDGGPAGEQYF. The rearrangement links TRBV4-1 to TRBJ2-7; tentatively, D is TRBD2 (6 bases). Per germline, CDR1 MGHRA and CDR2 YSYEKL. V was shortened by 0 bases and J by 7 bases, with 16 bases between the two germline ends. The length of the CDR3 is 15 residues.

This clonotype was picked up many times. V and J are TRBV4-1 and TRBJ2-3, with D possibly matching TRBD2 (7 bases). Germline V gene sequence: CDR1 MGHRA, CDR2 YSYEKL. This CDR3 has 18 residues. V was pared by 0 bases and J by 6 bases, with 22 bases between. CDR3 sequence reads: CASSQDPGGGGALDTQYF. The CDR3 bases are TGCGCCAGCAGCCAAGATCCAGGTGGGGGGGGGGCATTGGATACGCAGTATTTT.

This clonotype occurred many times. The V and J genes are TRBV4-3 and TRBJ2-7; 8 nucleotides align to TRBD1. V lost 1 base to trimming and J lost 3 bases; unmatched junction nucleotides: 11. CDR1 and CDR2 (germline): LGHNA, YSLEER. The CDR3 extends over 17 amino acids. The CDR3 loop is CASSQGDRQYGVYEQYF. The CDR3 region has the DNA TGCGCCAGCAGCCAAGGGGACAGGCAATACGGGGTCTACGAGCAGTACTTC.

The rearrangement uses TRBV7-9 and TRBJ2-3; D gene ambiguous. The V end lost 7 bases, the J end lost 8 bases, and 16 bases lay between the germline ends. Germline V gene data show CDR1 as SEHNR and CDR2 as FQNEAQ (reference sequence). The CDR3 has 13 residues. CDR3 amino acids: CASTLERLVTQYF. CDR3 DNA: TGTGCCAGCACCCTCGAGCGACTGGTTACGCAGTATTTT.

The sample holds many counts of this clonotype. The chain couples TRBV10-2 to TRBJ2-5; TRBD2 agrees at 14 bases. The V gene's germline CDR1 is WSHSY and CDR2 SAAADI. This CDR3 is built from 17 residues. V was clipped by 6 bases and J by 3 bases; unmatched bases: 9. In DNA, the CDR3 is TGCGCCAGCAGGGGACTAGCGGGAGCGAAGAGTAAAGAGACCCAGTACTTC. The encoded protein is CASRGLAGAKSKETQYF.

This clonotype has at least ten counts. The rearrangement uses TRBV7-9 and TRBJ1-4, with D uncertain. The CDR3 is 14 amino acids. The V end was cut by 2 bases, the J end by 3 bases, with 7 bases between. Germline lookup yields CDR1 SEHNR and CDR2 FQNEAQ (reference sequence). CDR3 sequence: CASSLSNSNEKLFF. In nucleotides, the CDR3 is TGTGCCAGCAGCTTATCTAACTCTAATGAAAAACTGTTTTTT.

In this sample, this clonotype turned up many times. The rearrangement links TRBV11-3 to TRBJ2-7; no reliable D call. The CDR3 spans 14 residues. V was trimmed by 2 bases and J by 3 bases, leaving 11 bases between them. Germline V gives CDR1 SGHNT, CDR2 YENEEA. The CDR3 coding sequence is TGTGCCAGCAGCTTACGTGGACCAAACTACGAGCAGTACTTC. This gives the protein CASSLRGPNYEQYF.

CDR3 nucleotides: TGCGCCAGCAGCCAGGATAACCATAGACTAGCGGGGGATGGAGAGACCCAGTACTTC. Encoded protein: CASSQDNHRLAGDGETQYF. The chain has TRBV4-1 and TRBJ2-5; 12 nucleotides agree with TRBD2. Trimming cost V 3 bases and J 4 bases; bases outside gene matches: 15. CDR3 length: 19 residues. Germline loops: CDR1 MGHRA, CDR2 YSYEKL.

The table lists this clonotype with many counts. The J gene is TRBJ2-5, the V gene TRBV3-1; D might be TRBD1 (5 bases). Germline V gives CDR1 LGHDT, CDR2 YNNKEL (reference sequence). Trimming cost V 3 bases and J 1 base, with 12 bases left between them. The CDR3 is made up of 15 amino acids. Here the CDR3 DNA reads TGTGCCAGCAGCCATCACGACGACAGCCAAGAGACCCAGTACTTC. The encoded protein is CASSHHDDSQETQYF.

CDR3 DNA: TGTGCCACCAGCAGAGATGGACGCCCCACAGATACGCAGTATTTT. Translated, it gives CATSRDGRPTDTQYF. V usage is TRBV15 and J usage is TRBJ2-3, with D unclear. V shed 0 bases and J shed 2 bases, with 9 bases lying between them. CDR1 is LNHNV, CDR2 YYDKDF, per germline (reference sequence). This CDR3 region has 15 residues.

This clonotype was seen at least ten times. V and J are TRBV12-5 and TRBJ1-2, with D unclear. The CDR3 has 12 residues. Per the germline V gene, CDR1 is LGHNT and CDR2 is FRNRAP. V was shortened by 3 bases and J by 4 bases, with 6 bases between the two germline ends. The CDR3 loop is CASGFGSYGYTF. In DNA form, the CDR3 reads TGTGCTAGTGGTTTCGGGTCCTATGGCTACACCTTC.

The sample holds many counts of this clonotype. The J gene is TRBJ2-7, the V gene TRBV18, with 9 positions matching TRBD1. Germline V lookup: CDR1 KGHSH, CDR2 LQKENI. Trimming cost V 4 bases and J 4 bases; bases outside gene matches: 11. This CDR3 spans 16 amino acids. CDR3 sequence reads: CASSLQPTGGGYEQYF. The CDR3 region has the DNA TGTGCCAGCTCACTCCAACCTACAGGGGGCGGGTACGAGCAGTACTTC. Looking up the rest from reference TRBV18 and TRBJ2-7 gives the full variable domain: NAGVMQNPRHLVRRRGQEARLRCSPMKGHSHVYWYRQLPEEGLKFMVYLQKENIIDESGMPKERFSAEFPKEGPSILRIQQVVRGDSAAYFCASSLQPTGGGYEQYFGPGTRLTVT.

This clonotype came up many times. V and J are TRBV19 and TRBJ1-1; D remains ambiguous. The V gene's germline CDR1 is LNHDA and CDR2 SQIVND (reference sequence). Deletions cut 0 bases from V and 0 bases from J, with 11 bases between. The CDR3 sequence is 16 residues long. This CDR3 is CASSIDGGNLNTEAFF. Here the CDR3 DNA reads TGTGCCAGTAGTATAGACGGTGGAAACCTGAACACTGAAGCTTTCTTT.

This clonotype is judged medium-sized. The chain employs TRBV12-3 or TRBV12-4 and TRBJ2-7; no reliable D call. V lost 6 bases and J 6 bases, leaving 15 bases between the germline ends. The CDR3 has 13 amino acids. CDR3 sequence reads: CASSLIGEVEQYF. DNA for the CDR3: TGTGCCAGCAGCTTGATTGGTGAGGTCGAGCAGTACTTC.

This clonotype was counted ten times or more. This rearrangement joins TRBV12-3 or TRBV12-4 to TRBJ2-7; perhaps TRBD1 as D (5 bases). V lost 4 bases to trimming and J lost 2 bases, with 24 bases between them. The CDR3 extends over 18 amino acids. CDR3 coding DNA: TGTGCCAGCAGTTCAACTCTAGGGGCAGGGAACCTTACCTACGAGCAGTACTTC. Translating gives CASSSTLGAGNLTYEQYF.